This T cell receptor beta chain came from a study of T cell repertoires in cytomegalovirus infection. For the study at large: It can be stated that public TCR beta signatures indicated CMV infection as well as a matching HLA type. Regarding the study as a whole: Cumulated frequencies of public TCR beta families served to identify carriers of CMV plus the relevant HLA. Clonotypes of TCR beta that were HLA-C-restricted and CMV-specific dominated the ex vivo response.

TCRdb re-derived calls from the reads in MiXCR, one entry per CDR3 protein. The sample carries roughly 180,000 distinct CDR3 sequences, 17% recorded once. This clonotype was seen a handful of times. Its antigen is undetermined. The CDR3 contains 17 residues. Trimming shortened V by 6 bases and J by 4 bases, and 24 bases separated the two germline ends. The V gene's germline CDR1 is MDHEN and CDR2 SYDVKM. The source of this sequence is a human donor in good health (CMV status not recorded). Some clones in this sample may be carry-over from other donors' samples. Sequencing was done on a sample of CD8+ T cells from PBMCs. This chain connects TRBV28 to TRBJ1-2, with D perhaps TRBD1 (6 bases). The CDR3 bases are TGTGCCAGCAGATTCAACAGGGAAGAGGACTTAAGCTATGGCTACACCTTC. Its protein product is CASRFNREEDLSYGYTF.